The T cell receptor beta chain under discussion was sequenced for a study of CD8+ T cells in alopecia areata. This clone was recorded at least ten times. What it binds is unknown. After isolation, RNA underwent reverse transcription to generate cDNA as the sequencing template. Assay: immunoSEQ multiplex PCR; the TCRdb copy retains only in-frame clones and omits some. The sample consists of over 200,000 clones, 50% to 60% of them appearing once. Cell sorting was applied to PBMCs, and CD4+ and CD8+ T cells were collected. Study-level findings and limits: Clonality exceeded that of normal scalp in lesional scalp, most notably in alopecia totalis/universalis.

This CDR3 has 15 amino acids. Trimming left V 2 bases short and J 5 bases short, with 12 bases between. Looked up from germline, CDR1 is SGHTA and CDR2 is FQGTGA. This material consisted of CD4+ T cells sorted from blood, taken at week 0. This rearrangement joins TRBV7-3 to TRBJ2-2; D is unclear. This clonotype originated in a human donor with alopecia areata. The CDR3: CASSLLRVGTGELFF. The DNA for the CDR3 is TGTGCCAGCAGCTTATTACGGGTGGGGACCGGGGAGCTGTTTTTT. Full variable domain (missing parts from reference TRBV7-3 and TRBJ2-2): GAGVSQTPSNKVTEKGKYVELRCDPISGHTALYWYRQSLGQGPEFLIYFQGTGAADDSGLPNDRFFAVRPEGSVSTLKIQRTERGDSAVYLCASSLLRVGTGELFFGEGSRLTVL.